This TCR beta chain comes out of a study of blood T cell repertoires in COVID-19. Study-wide background: Samples representing acute and convalescent COVID-19 were sourced from the United States, Italy and Spain. Sources were T cells, B-cell-depleted T cells, or PBMCs; the material itself was cDNA or gDNA.

Patients from Seattle were sampled longitudinally, starting during active infection. In the original analysis: Scientists estimated how many nucleated cells there were by amplifying reference gene primers. Profiled with immunoSEQ multiplex PCR; TCRdb holds only in-frame clones, not every one. Clone size and the V and J calls come from that table; the DNA yielded D and trimming. The table lists about 230,000 clones, 75% to 85% of them singletons. Trimming took off 5 bases at V and 8 bases at J, with 12 bases between the two ends. The CDR3 extends over 13 amino acids. Looked up from germline, CDR1 is SGHVS and CDR2 is FQNEAQ.

This TCR came from a man aged 45 to 65 with COVID-19, enrolled during active disease. The sample consisted of peripheral blood. V usage is TRBV7-8 and J usage is TRBJ2-2; D is uncertain. The CDR3 region has the DNA TGTGCCAGCAGCCGACGTTTCAGGGGGGAGCTGTTTTTT. Translating gives CASSRRFRGELFF.